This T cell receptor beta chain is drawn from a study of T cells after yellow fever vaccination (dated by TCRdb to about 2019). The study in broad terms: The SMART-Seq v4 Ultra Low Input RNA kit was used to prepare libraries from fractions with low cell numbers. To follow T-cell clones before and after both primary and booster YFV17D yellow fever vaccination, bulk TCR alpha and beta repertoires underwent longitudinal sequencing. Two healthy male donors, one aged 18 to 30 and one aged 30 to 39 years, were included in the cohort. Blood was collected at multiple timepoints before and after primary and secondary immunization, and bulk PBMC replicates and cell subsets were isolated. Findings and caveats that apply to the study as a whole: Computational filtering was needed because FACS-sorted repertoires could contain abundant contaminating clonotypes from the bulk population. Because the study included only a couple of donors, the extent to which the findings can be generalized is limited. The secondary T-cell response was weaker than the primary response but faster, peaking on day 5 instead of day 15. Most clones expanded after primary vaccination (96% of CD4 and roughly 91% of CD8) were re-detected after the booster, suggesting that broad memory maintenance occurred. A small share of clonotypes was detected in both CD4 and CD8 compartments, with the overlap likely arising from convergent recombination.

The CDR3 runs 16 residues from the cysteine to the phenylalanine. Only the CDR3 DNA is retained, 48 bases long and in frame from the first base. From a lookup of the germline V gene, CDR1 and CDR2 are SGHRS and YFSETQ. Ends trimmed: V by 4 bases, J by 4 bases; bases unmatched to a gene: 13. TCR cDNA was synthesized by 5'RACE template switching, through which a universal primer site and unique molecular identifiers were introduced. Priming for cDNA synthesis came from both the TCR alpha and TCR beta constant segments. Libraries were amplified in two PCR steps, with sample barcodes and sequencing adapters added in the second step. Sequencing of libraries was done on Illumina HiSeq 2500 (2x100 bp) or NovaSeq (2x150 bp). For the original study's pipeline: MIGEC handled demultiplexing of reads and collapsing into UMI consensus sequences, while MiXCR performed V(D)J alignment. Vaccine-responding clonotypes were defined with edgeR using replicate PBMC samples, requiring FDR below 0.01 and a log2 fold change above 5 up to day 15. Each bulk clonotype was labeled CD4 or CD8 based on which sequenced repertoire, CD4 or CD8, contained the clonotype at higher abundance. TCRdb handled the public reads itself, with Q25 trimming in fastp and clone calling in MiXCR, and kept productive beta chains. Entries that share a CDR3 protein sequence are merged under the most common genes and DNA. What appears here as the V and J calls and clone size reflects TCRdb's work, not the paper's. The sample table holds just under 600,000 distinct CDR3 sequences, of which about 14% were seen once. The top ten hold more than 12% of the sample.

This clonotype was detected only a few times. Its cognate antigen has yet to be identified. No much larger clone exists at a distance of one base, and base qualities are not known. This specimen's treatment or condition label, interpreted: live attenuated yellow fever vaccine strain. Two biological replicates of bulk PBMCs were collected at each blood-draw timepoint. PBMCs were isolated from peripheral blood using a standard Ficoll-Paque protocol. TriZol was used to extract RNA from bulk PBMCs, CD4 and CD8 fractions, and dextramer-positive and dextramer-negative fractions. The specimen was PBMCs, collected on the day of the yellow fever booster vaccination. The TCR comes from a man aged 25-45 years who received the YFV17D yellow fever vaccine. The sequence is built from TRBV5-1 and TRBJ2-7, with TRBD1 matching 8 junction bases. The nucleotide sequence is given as TGCGCCAGCAGCGGCGGATGGACAGGGTTCGGATACGAGCAGTACTTC. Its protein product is CASSGGWTGFGYEQYF. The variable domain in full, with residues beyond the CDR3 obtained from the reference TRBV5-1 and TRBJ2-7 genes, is KAGVTQTPRYLIKTRGQQVTLSCSPISGHRSVSWYQQTPGQGLQFLFEYFSETQRNKGNFPGRFSGRQFSNSRSEMNVSTLELGDSALYLCASSGGWTGFGYEQYFGPGTRLTVT.